The 7 T cell receptor beta chains given below trace back to one sample, sequenced in a study of blood T cell repertoires in COVID-19. Assay: immunoSEQ multiplex PCR; the TCRdb copy retains only in-frame clones and omits some. This sample has around 200,000 clones, with roughly 85% found just once. Sequenced input: PBMCs or T cells enriched from blood (not recorded which). These receptors were collected from a man between 40 and 49 years old who had recovered from COVID-19.

The chain recombines TRBV5-4 with TRBJ2-2; 7 bases align to TRBD2. Per germline, CDR1 SGHNT and CDR2 YYREEE (reference sequence). The CDR3 loop spans 12 amino acids. V lost 6 bases to trimming and J lost 4 bases; unmatched junction nucleotides: 0. In DNA form, the CDR3 reads TGTGCCAGCACGGGAGGCACCGGGGAGCTGTTTTTT. Protein product: CASTGGTGELFF.

The gene calls are TRBV6-5 and TRBJ1-5; unclear D gene. The CDR3 is 14 residues long. V was cut by 6 bases and J by 9 bases, with 18 bases left in between. Germline values: CDR1 MNHEY, CDR2 SVGAGI. In nucleotides, the CDR3 is TGTGCCAGCAGGCGAGGACGGGGTGTTGGGCCCCAGCATTTT. It is translated as CASRRGRGVGPQHF.

The V and J genes are TRBV6-1 and TRBJ2-7, with no clear D. This CDR3 spans 15 amino acids. The germline V gene has CDR1 MNHNS and CDR2 SASEGT. Trimming took off 0 bases at V and 2 bases at J, with 11 bases between the two ends. Here the CDR3 reads CASSEASSYPYEQYF. As DNA, the CDR3 is TGTGCCAGCAGTGAAGCTTCCTCTTATCCCTACGAGCAGTACTTC.

The V gene is TRBV19, the J gene TRBJ2-7, with no clear D. The CDR3 length is 13 residues. The V end was cut by 6 bases, the J end by 0 bases, with 9 bases between. Germline CDR1 and CDR2: LNHDA and SQIVND (reference sequence). CDR3 residues: CASSGGNSYEQYF. The CDR3 bases are TGTGCCAGTAGCGGCGGAAACTCCTACGAGCAGTACTTC. Drawing the rest from reference TRBV19 and TRBJ2-7, the complete variable domain is DGGITQSPKYLFRKEGQNVTLSCEQNLNHDAMYWYRQDPGQGLRLIYYSQIVNDFQKGDIAEGYSVSREKKESFPLTVTSAQKNPTAFYLCASSGGNSYEQYFGPGTRLTVT.

The chain is built from TRBV5-1 and TRBJ2-7; a weak D match, TRBD2 (6 bases). Germline V gene lookup returns CDR1 SGHRS and CDR2 YFSETQ. V was trimmed by 0 bases and J by 2 bases, leaving 9 bases between them. The length of the CDR3 is 14 residues. CDR3 sequence (DNA): TGCGCCAGCAGCTTGGTGGAGGGTACCTACGAGCAGTACTTC. Its protein product is CASSLVEGTYEQYF. Using reference TRBV5-1 and TRBJ2-7 for the parts outside the CDR3, the full variable domain is KAGVTQTPRYLIKTRGQQVTLSCSPISGHRSVSWYQQTPGQGLQFLFEYFSETQRNKGNFPGRFSGRQFSNSRSEMNVSTLELGDSALYLCASSLVEGTYEQYFGPGTRLTVT.

This chain joins TRBV6-5 and TRBJ2-1; D gene unclear. The germline gives CDR1 MNHEY, CDR2 SVGAGI. With 6 bases removed from V and 10 bases from J, the gap between germline ends came to 22 bases. The CDR3 has 15 amino acids. As DNA, the CDR3 is TGTGCCAGCAGCTTAACATCGACTGCCGCCCAGGAGCAGTTCTTC. The encoded protein is CASSLTSTAAQEQFF.

The rearrangement uses TRBV5-1 and TRBJ2-7; 8 nucleotides line up with TRBD1. CDR1 and CDR2 (germline): SGHRS, YFSETQ. After removal of 3 bases from V and 2 bases from J, the junction contained 4 bases not matched to a gene. The CDR3 spans 14 residues. The CDR3 here is CASSSTGAPYEQYF. CDR3 sequence (DNA): TGCGCCAGCAGCTCGACAGGGGCGCCCTACGAGCAGTACTTC.